This T cell receptor beta chain was sequenced during a study of T cell responses to AZD1222 COVID-19 vaccine. The sample holds one count of this clone. This table comes from immunoSEQ multiplex PCR, and its TCRdb copy is limited to in-frame clones, with some not included. The sample carries about 99,000 clones, 85% to 95% recorded once. The sequenced sample was peripheral blood, obtained on day 0 of AZD1222 vaccination. The receptor comes from an adult in good health.

The CDR3 here is CSPGTGGTGTQYF. The CDR3 bases are TGCAGCCCGGGGACAGGGGGTACTGGGACCCAGTACTTC. The gene calls are TRBV29-1 and TRBJ2-5, with 11 bases fitting TRBD1. V lost 8 bases and J lost 7; bases outside the gene matches: 9. The germline V gene has CDR1 SQVTM and CDR2 ANQGSEA. This CDR3 contains 13 residues.